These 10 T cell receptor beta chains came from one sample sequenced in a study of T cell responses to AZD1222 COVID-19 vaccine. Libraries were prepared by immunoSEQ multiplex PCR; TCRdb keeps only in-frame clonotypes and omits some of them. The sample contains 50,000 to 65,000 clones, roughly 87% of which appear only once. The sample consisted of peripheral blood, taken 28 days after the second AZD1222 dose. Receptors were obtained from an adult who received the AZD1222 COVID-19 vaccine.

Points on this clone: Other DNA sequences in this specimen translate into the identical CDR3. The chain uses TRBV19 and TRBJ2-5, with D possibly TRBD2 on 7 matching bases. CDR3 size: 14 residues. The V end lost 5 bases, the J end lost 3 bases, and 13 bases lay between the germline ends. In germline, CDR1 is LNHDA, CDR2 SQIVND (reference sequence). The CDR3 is CASSGGLAEETQYF. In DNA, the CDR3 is TGTGCCAGTAGTGGGGGGCTAGCGGAAGAGACCCAGTACTTC.

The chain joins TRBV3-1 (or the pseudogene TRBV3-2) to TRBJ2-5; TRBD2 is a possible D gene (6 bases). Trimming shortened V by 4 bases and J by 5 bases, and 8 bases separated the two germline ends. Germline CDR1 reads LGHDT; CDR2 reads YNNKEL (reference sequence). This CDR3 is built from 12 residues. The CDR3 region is CASSPRGETQYF. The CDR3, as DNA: TGTGCCAGCAGCCCCCGGGGGGAGACCCAGTACTTC.

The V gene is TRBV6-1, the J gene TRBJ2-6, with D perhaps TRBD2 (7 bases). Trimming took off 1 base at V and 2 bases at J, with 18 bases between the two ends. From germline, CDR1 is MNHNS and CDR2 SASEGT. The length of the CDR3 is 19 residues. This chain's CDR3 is CASSEVALGGRPGANVLTF. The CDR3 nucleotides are TGTGCCAGCAGTGAAGTGGCTTTGGGGGGGCGCCCTGGGGCCAACGTCCTGACTTTC.

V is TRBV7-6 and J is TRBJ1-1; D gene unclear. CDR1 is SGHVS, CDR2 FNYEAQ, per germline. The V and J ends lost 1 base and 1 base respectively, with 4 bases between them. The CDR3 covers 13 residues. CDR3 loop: CASSLEGNTEAFF. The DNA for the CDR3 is TGTGCCAGCAGCTTAGAGGGGAACACTGAAGCTTTCTTT.

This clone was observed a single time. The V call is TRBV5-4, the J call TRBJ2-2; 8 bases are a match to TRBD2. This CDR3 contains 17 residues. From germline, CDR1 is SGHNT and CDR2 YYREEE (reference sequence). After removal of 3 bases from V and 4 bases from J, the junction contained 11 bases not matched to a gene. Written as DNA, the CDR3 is TGTGCCAGCAGCTCCCCCCAGAGCGGGAGCCTCACCGGGGAGCTGTTTTTT. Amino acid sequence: CASSSPQSGSLTGELFF. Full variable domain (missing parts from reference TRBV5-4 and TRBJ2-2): ETGVTQSPTHLIKTRGQQVTLRCSSQSGHNTVSWYQQALGQGPQFIFQYYREEENGRGNFPPRFSGLQFPNYSSELNVNALELDDSALYLCASSSPQSGSLTGELFFGEGSRLTVL.

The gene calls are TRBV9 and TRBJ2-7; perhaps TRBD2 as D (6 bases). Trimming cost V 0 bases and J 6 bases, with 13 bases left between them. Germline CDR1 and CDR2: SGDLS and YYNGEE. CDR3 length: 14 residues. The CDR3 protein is CASSVATNGGEQYF. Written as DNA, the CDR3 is TGTGCCAGCAGCGTAGCTACTAACGGGGGCGAGCAGTACTTC.

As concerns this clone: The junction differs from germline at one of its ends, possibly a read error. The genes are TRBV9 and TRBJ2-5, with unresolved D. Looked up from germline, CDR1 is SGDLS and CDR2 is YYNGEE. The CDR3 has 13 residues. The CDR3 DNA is TGTGCCAGCGAGTCGACGGACCAGGAGACCCAGTACTTC. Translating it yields CASESTDQETQYF.

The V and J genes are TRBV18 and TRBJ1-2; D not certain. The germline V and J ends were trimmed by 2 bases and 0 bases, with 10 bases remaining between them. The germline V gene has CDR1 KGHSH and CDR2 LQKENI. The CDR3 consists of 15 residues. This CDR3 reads CASSPDGSTNYGYTF. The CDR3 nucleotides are TGTGCCAGCTCACCAGATGGCAGTACTAACTATGGCTACACCTTC.

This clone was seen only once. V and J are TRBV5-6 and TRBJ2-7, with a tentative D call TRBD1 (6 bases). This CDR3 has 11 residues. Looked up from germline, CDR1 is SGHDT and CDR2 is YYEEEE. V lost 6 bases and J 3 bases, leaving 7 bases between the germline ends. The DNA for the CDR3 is TGTGCCAGCAACAGGGACTACGAGCAGTACTTC. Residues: CASNRDYEQYF.

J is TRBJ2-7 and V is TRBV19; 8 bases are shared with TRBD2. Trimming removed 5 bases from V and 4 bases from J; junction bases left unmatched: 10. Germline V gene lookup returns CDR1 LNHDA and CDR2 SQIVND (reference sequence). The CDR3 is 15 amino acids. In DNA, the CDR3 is TGTGCCAGTAGTCAAAGCGGGAGTTGGATTTACGAGCAGTACTTC. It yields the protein CASSQSGSWIYEQYF.